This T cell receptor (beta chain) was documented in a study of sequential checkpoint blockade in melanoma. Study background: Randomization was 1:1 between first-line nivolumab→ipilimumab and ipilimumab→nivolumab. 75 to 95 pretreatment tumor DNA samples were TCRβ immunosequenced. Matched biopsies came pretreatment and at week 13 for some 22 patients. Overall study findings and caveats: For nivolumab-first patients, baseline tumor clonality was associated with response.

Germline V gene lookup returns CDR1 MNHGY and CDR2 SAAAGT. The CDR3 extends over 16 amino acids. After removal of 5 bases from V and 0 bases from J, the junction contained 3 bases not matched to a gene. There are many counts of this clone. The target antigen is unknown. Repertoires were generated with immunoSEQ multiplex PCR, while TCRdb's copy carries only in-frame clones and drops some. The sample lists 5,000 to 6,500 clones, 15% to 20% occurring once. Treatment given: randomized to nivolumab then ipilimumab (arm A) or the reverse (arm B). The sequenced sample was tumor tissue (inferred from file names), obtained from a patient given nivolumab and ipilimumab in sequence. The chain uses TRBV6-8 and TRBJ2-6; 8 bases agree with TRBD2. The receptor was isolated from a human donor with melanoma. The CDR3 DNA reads TGTGCCAGCAGTGACGGGACTAGCTCTGGGGCCAACGTCCTGACTTTC. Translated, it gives CASSDGTSSGANVLTF.